This TCR beta chain appears in the sequencing data of a study of T cell responses to AZD1222 COVID-19 vaccine. On the study more broadly: Second-dose intervals of approximately 4 or approximately 12 weeks were pooled.

Trimming stripped 2 bases from V and 7 bases from J, with 9 bases between. CDR3 length equals 13 residues. The germline V gene has CDR1 SGHTA and CDR2 FQGTGA. About this clone: Its target is not known.

The data were produced by immunoSEQ multiplex PCR, yet TCRdb's version contains in-frame clones alone and is incomplete. The sample lists roughly 120,000 clones, 65% to 90% seen once, with roughly 7.7% in the top ten. Study conclusions and caveats: Repertoire sampling was restricted to post-peak T cell response timepoints. There were vaccine-associated CD4 TCRs across spike, dominant at 160-218 and 743-854.

The receptor was isolated from an adult in good health. The sequencing used peripheral blood, collected on day 0 of AZD1222 vaccination. V and J are TRBV7-3 and TRBJ1-5, with unresolved D. This CDR3 is CASSLWDGQPQHF. The CDR3 nucleotides are TGTGCCAGCAGCTTATGGGATGGGCAGCCCCAGCATTTT.